This is a list of T cell receptor beta chains from one sample in a study of cytomegalovirus exposure and HLA in healthy donors. The repertoire was sequenced with immunoSEQ multiplex PCR; TCRdb's copy has only in-frame clones and lacks some. In the table there are 100,000 to 150,000 clones, about 8.5% of which are singletons. The sample comprised PBMCs. Receptors were obtained from a man between 40 and 49 years old in good health and CMV-seronegative. Each CDR3 is given with its conserved first and last residue. A D gene is named only where the DNA matches it firmly. Clone size, where shown, is once, few, many, or a class for clones that have expanded.

J gene: TRBJ2-7
V gene: TRBV5-1
D gene: TRBD2
clone size: -
CDR3 DNA: TGCGCCAGCAGCTTTTCTAGCGGGGGGACCTACGAGCAGTACTTC
CDR3 protein: CASSFSSGGTYEQYF

J gene: TRBJ1-2
V gene: TRBV4-3
D gene: -
clone size: few
CDR3 DNA: TGCGCCAGCAGCCAGTACGGGCCCAGCGGCGGCTACACCTTC
CDR3 protein: CASSQYGPSGGYTF

J gene: TRBJ2-7
V gene: TRBV2
D gene: -
clone size: -
CDR3 DNA: TGTGCCACCCTACAGACGAGCTCCTACGAGCAGTACTTC
CDR3 protein: CATLQTSSYEQYF

J gene: TRBJ2-1
V gene: TRBV6-6
D gene: TRBD1
clone size: few
CDR3 DNA: TGTGCCAGCAACACCCTCTTGGACAGGGTTGAGCAGTTCTTC
CDR3 protein: CASNTLLDRVEQFF

J gene: TRBJ2-1
V gene: TRBV5-5
D gene: TRBD2
clone size: -
CDR3 DNA: TGTGCCAGCAGCTTGGCAGGAGCGGGGATCTACAATGAGCAGTTCTTC
CDR3 protein: CASSLAGAGIYNEQFF

J gene: TRBJ2-1
V gene: TRBV6-5
D gene: -
clone size: -
CDR3 DNA: TGTGCCAGCAGTTACGATCAGGTATCCTACAATGAGCAGTTCTTC
CDR3 protein: CASSYDQVSYNEQFF

J gene: TRBJ1-1
V gene: TRBV27
D gene: TRBD1
clone size: -
CDR3 DNA: TGTGCCAGCAGTCGCGGGACAGGGAACACTGAAGCTTTCTTT
CDR3 protein: CASSRGTGNTEAFF

J gene: TRBJ2-2
V gene: TRBV27
D gene: TRBD1
clone size: -
CDR3 DNA: TGTGCCAGCAGCAGACAGGGGAACACCGGGGAGCTGTTTTTT
CDR3 protein: CASSRQGNTGELFF

J gene: TRBJ1-1
V gene: TRBV11-2
D gene: -
clone size: -
CDR3 DNA: TGTGCCAGCAGCTTAAACAGATTGAACACTGAAGCTTTCTTT
CDR3 protein: CASSLNRLNTEAFF

J gene: TRBJ2-7
V gene: TRBV19
D gene: -
clone size: few
CDR3 DNA: TGTGCCAGTAGTACAGGGGTGGCCTACGAGCAGTACTTC
CDR3 protein: CASSTGVAYEQYF

J gene: TRBJ2-1
V gene: TRBV10-2
D gene: -
clone size: -
CDR3 DNA: TGCGCCAGCAGTGGGAATAGCGATTATGAGCAGTTCTTC
CDR3 protein: CASSGNSDYEQFF

J gene: TRBJ2-7
V gene: TRBV5-1
D gene: TRBD1
clone size: -
CDR3 DNA: TGCGCCAGCAGCTTGGGGGTGGACAGGTATATTACGGACGAGCAGTACTTC
CDR3 protein: CASSLGVDRYITDEQYF

J gene: TRBJ2-1
V gene: TRBV25-1
D gene: TRBD2
clone size: -
CDR3 DNA: TGTGCCAGCAGTGAGGGGACTACCTACTACAATGAGCAGTTCTTC
CDR3 protein: CASSEGTTYYNEQFF

J gene: TRBJ1-3
V gene: TRBV7-2
D gene: -
clone size: -
CDR3 DNA: TGTGCCAGCAGCTTAGACAGGCTCTCTGGAAACACCATATATTTT
CDR3 protein: CASSLDRLSGNTIYF

J gene: TRBJ1-5
V gene: TRBV28
D gene: -
clone size: -
CDR3 DNA: TGTGCCAGCAGTTTCCTCGGGGGGGGCAACAATCAGCCCCAGCATTTT
CDR3 protein: CASSFLGGGNNQPQHF

J gene: TRBJ2-2
V gene: TRBV5-1
D gene: TRBD2
clone size: -
CDR3 DNA: TGCGCCAGCAGACCACTAGCGGGGGGGCCCACCGGGGAGCTGTTTTTT
CDR3 protein: CASRPLAGGPTGELFF

J gene: TRBJ1-2
V gene: TRBV5-6
D gene: -
clone size: -
CDR3 DNA: TGTGCCAGCAGCGACAGAAAGCGGGGGAGGGACTATGGCTACACCTTC
CDR3 protein: CASSDRKRGRDYGYTF

J gene: TRBJ1-1
V gene: TRBV4-1
D gene: -
clone size: -
CDR3 DNA: TGCGCCAGCAGCCAAGAGCCAGGCCCCGTTGAGGCTTTCTTT
CDR3 protein: CASSQEPGPVEAFF

J gene: TRBJ1-1
V gene: TRBV4-3
D gene: -
clone size: few
CDR3 DNA: TGCGCCAGCAGCCAAGAAGGGCGGGGGGGGCCTAACACTGAAGCTTTCTTT
CDR3 protein: CASSQEGRGGPNTEAFF

J gene: TRBJ1-6
V gene: TRBV5-1
D gene: -
clone size: few
CDR3 DNA: TGCGCCAGCAGCTTGGTTCTAGATAATTCACCCCTCCACTTT
CDR3 protein: CASSLVLDNSPLHF

J gene: TRBJ2-4
V gene: TRBV19
D gene: TRBD1
clone size: -
CDR3 DNA: TGTGCCAGTAGTATCTTAGGGACAGGGGTAAACATTCAGTACTTC
CDR3 protein: CASSILGTGVNIQYF

J gene: TRBJ2-3
V gene: TRBV28
D gene: TRBD2
clone size: -
CDR3 DNA: TGTGCCAGCAGCCTCGGACTAGCGGGGGGGCAAGATACGCAGTATTTT
CDR3 protein: CASSLGLAGGQDTQYF

J gene: TRBJ2-7
V gene: TRBV4-2
D gene: TRBD2
clone size: few
CDR3 DNA: TGTGCCAGCAGACTTAGCGGGGCTAGCGACGCCGAGCAGTACTTC
CDR3 protein: CASRLSGASDAEQYF

J gene: TRBJ2-1
V gene: TRBV9
D gene: -
clone size: few
CDR3 DNA: TGTGCCAGCAGCGTGGGGGGTAGCGGAAACAATGAGCAGTTCTTC
CDR3 protein: CASSVGGSGNNEQFF

J gene: TRBJ2-3
V gene: TRBV20-1
D gene: -
clone size: -
CDR3 DNA: TGCAGTGCCAGGGGAGATACGCAGTATTTT
CDR3 protein: CSARGDTQYF

J gene: TRBJ1-1
V gene: TRBV19
D gene: TRBD1
clone size: few
CDR3 DNA: TGTGCCAGTATTTCCCTACAGGGGTACACTGAAGCTTTCTTT
CDR3 protein: CASISLQGYTEAFF

J gene: TRBJ1-1
V gene: TRBV10-1
D gene: TRBD1
clone size: few
CDR3 DNA: TGCGCCAGCAGTACAGGGGGGAGCACTGAAGCTTTCTTT
CDR3 protein: CASSTGGSTEAFF

J gene: TRBJ1-2
V gene: TRBV30
D gene: -
clone size: few
CDR3 DNA: TGTGCCTGGAGTCAGTACAGGGCCCACTATGGCTACACCTTC
CDR3 protein: CAWSQYRAHYGYTF

J gene: TRBJ2-7
V gene: TRBV5-1
D gene: TRBD1
clone size: -
CDR3 DNA: TGCGCCAGCAGCTTGGACAGGGGGTCTCGCGAGCAGTACTTC
CDR3 protein: CASSLDRGSREQYF

J gene: TRBJ1-1
V gene: TRBV19
D gene: TRBD1
clone size: few
CDR3 DNA: TGTGCCAGTAGTCTTGACAGGGGGGGCACTGAAGCTTTCTTT
CDR3 protein: CASSLDRGGTEAFF

J gene: TRBJ1-1
V gene: TRBV25-1
D gene: -
clone size: few
CDR3 DNA: TGTGCCAGCAGCGGGTGGGAGGGCCGGAACACTGAAGCTTTCTTT
CDR3 protein: CASSGWEGRNTEAFF

J gene: TRBJ2-2
V gene: TRBV4-3
D gene: TRBD2
clone size: few
CDR3 DNA: TGCGCCAGCAGCCGTTATATAGCGGGGGGTACCGGGGAGCTGTTTTTT
CDR3 protein: CASSRYIAGGTGELFF

J gene: TRBJ1-5
V gene: TRBV4-1
D gene: -
clone size: few
CDR3 DNA: TGCGCCAGCAGCCAAGATCGGGGAGGCCGGGGTAATCAGCCCCAGCATTTT
CDR3 protein: CASSQDRGGRGNQPQHF

J gene: TRBJ1-1
V gene: TRBV6-5
D gene: -
clone size: few
CDR3 DNA: TGTGCCAGCAGTTACGGATGGGGGCCGAGGACTGAAGCTTTCTTT
CDR3 protein: CASSYGWGPRTEAFF

J gene: TRBJ1-6
V gene: TRBV5-1
D gene: TRBD1
clone size: -
CDR3 DNA: TGCGCCAGCAGCCGCGGGACAGCCGACCGTAATTCACCCCTACACTTT
CDR3 protein: CASSRGTADRNSPLHF

J gene: TRBJ1-4
V gene: TRBV7-9
D gene: TRBD1
clone size: few
CDR3 DNA: TGTGCCAGCAGCCAGGGACAGGGAAGAGAAAAACTGTTTTTT
CDR3 protein: CASSQGQGREKLFF

J gene: TRBJ2-5
V gene: TRBV2
D gene: -
clone size: few
CDR3 DNA: TGTGCCAGCAGTGGACAGCCCGAAGAGACCCAGTACTTC
CDR3 protein: CASSGQPEETQYF